This is a list of T cell receptor beta chains from one sample in a study of tumor and adjacent non-tumor tissue in lung cancer. One entry per CDR3 protein, called by TCRdb with MiXCR from the multiplex PCR reads. The sample yields under 250,000 distinct CDR3 sequences, around 71% seen once. Input material: lung tumor tissue. These TCRs come from a man aged 60 to 69 with non-small cell lung cancer. The CDR3 runs from the conserved cysteine through the conserved F or W. A D gene is named only where the DNA matches it firmly. Only part of the rows carry a size: once, few, many, or a class if the clone is expanded.

>TRBJ1-6|.|TRBV6-1|TRBD1
CASSRQGGNSLLHF
TGTGCCAGCAGTCGACAGGGTGGGAATTCACTCCTCCACTTT
>TRBJ2-3|.|TRBV20-1|TRBD1
CSARRGTGSMDTQYF
TGCAGTGCTAGGAGGGGGACAGGATCGATGGATACGCAGTATTTT
>TRBJ1-2|many|TRBV4-1|.
CASSQDAGHRGYTF
TGCGCCAGCAGCCAAGATGCGGGACACCGTGGCTACACCTTC
>TRBJ2-2|.|TRBV24-1|.
CATGVGRNTGELFF
TGTGCCACCGGGGTGGGAAGGAACACCGGGGAGCTGTTTTTT
>TRBJ2-1|.|TRBV11-2|TRBD2
CASSLLSSGRAHEQFF
TGTGCCAGCAGCTTATTATCTAGCGGGAGGGCCCATGAGCAGTTCTTC
>TRBJ2-1|.|TRBV4-3|TRBD1
CASSQQGVKYNEQFF
TGCGCCAGCAGCCAGCAGGGGGTAAAATACAATGAACAGTTCTTC
>TRBJ2-7|many|TRBV20-1|TRBD2
CSARVGTKLYEQYF
TGCAGTGCTCGTGTTGGGACTAAGCTCTACGAGCAGTACTTC
>TRBJ2-1|.|TRBV11-2|.
CASSSTFYNEQFF
TGTGCCAGTAGCTCTACATTCTACAATGAGCAGTTCTTC
>TRBJ2-5|many|TRBV29-1|TRBD1
CSVLLTGAGETQYF
TGCAGCGTGCTCCTGACAGGGGCGGGAGAGACCCAGTACTTC
>TRBJ1-2|few|TRBV6-5|TRBD1
CASSYGTARANYGYTF
TGTGCCAGCAGTTACGGGACAGCACGAGCTAACTATGGCTACACCTTC
>TRBJ2-7|.|TRBV20-1|.
CSAGDNTYEQYF
TGCAGTGCAGGGGACAACACCTATGAGCAGTACTTC
>TRBJ1-5|.|TRBV20-1|TRBD1
CSAVSPPGQGLTYSNQPQHF
TGCAGTGCTGTTTCCCCGCCGGGACAGGGCCTAACTTATAGCAATCAGCCCCAGCATTTT
>TRBJ2-3|.|TRBV11-3|.
CASSRAGITDTQYF
TGTGCCAGCAGTAGGGCGGGCATCACAGATACACAGTATTTT
>TRBJ2-1|.|TRBV4-2|TRBD2
CASNQSSGGPHNEQFF
TGTGCCAGCAACCAATCTTCGGGAGGGCCCCACAATGAGCAGTTCTTC
>TRBJ1-3|.|TRBV20-1|.
CSARDQRSGSGNTIYF
TGCAGTGCTAGAGATCAGAGGAGTGGCTCTGGGAACACCATATATTTT
>TRBJ2-3|many|TRBV10-2|TRBD2
CASSESSRTLAGGTDTQYF
TGCGCCAGCAGTGAGTCCTCCCGCACACTAGCGGGGGGCACAGATACGCAGTATTTT
>TRBJ2-1|.|TRBV11-2|TRBD2
CASNLPPRGISGGLGAFF
TGTGCCAGCAACTTACCCCCCCGTGGGATTAGCGGGGGGCTAGGGGCGTTCTTC
>TRBJ2-7|.|TRBV7-2|.
CASISMGTGYYEQYF
TGTGCCAGCATCTCAATGGGGACTGGATACTACGAGCAGTACTTC
>TRBJ1-2|.|TRBV12-3/TRBV12-4|TRBD1
CASSSYTGGGYTF
TGTGCCAGCAGTTCATACACAGGGGGGGGCTACACCTTC
>TRBJ2-5|.|TRBV11-2|TRBD1
CASSSTTRGQKETQYF
TGTGCCAGCAGCTCCACAACGAGGGGGCAAAAGGAGACCCAGTACTTC
>TRBJ2-6|.|TRBV20-1|.
CIARYNPGANVLTF
TGCATTGCTAGATACAACCCTGGGGCCAACGTCCTGACTTTC
>TRBJ2-7|.|TRBV28|TRBD2
CTSRPQSGTDYGQYF
TGTACCAGCAGACCCCAAAGCGGGACGGACTACGGGCAGTACTTC
>TRBJ1-2|.|TRBV11-3|.
CASSLAWDYTF
TGTGCCAGTAGCTTGGCGTGGGACTACACCTTC
>TRBJ2-2|.|TRBV10-3|.
CAISENTGELFF
TGTGCCATCAGTGAGAACACCGGGGAGCTGTTTTTT
>TRBJ2-3|.|TRBV24-1|TRBD2
CATSDLELASSTDTQYF
TGTGCCACCAGTGACCTCGAACTAGCGTCTAGCACAGATACGCAGTATTTT
>TRBJ2-3|.|TRBV20-1|TRBD2
CSASGERRTGGPGADTQYF
TGCAGTGCTAGTGGTGAAAGGAGAACGGGGGGGCCGGGGGCAGATACGCAGTATTTT